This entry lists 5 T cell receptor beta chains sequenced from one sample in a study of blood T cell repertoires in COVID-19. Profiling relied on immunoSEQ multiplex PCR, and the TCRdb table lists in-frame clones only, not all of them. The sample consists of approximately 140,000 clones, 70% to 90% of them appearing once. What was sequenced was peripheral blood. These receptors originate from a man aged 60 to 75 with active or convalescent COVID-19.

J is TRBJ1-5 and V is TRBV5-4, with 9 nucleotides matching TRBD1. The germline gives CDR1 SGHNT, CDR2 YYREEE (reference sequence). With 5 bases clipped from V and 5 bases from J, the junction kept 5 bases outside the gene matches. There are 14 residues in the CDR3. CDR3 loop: CASSPQGAHQPQHF. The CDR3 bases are TGTGCCAGCAGTCCACAGGGGGCGCATCAGCCCCAGCATTTT.

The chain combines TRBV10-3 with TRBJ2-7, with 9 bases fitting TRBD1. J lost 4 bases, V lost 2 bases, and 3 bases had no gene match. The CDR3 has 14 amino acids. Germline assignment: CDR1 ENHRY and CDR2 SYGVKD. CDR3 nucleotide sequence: TGTGCCATCAGTGAGCCGGACAGGGGTTACGAGCAGTACTTC. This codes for CAISEPDRGYEQYF.

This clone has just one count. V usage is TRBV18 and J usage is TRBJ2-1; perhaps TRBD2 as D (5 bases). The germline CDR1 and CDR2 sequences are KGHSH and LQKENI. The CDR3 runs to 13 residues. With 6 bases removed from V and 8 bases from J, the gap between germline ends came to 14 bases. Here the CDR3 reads CASSLTGNHEQFF. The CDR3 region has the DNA TGTGCCAGCTCCCTTACCGGGAACCATGAGCAGTTCTTC.

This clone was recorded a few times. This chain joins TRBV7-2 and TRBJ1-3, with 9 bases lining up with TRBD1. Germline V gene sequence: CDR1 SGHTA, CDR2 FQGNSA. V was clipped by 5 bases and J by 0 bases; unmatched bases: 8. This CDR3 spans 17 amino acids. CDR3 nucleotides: TGTGCCAGCAGCGCCGACAGGGGGTCTTACTCTGGAAACACCATATATTTT. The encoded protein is CASSADRGSYSGNTIYF. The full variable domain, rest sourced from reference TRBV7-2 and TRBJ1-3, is GAGVSQSPSNKVTEKGKDVELRCDPISGHTALYWYRQSLGQGLEFLIYFQGNSAPDKSGLPSDRFSAERTGGSVSTLTIQRTQQEDSAVYLCASSADRGSYSGNTIYFGEGSWLTVV.

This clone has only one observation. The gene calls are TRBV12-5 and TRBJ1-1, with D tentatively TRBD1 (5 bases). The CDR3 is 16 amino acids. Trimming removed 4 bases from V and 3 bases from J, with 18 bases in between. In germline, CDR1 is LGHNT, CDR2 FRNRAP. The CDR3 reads CASGSVKGSGYTEAFF. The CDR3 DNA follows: TGTGCTAGTGGTTCGGTTAAGGGGAGCGGGTACACTGAAGCTTTCTTT.